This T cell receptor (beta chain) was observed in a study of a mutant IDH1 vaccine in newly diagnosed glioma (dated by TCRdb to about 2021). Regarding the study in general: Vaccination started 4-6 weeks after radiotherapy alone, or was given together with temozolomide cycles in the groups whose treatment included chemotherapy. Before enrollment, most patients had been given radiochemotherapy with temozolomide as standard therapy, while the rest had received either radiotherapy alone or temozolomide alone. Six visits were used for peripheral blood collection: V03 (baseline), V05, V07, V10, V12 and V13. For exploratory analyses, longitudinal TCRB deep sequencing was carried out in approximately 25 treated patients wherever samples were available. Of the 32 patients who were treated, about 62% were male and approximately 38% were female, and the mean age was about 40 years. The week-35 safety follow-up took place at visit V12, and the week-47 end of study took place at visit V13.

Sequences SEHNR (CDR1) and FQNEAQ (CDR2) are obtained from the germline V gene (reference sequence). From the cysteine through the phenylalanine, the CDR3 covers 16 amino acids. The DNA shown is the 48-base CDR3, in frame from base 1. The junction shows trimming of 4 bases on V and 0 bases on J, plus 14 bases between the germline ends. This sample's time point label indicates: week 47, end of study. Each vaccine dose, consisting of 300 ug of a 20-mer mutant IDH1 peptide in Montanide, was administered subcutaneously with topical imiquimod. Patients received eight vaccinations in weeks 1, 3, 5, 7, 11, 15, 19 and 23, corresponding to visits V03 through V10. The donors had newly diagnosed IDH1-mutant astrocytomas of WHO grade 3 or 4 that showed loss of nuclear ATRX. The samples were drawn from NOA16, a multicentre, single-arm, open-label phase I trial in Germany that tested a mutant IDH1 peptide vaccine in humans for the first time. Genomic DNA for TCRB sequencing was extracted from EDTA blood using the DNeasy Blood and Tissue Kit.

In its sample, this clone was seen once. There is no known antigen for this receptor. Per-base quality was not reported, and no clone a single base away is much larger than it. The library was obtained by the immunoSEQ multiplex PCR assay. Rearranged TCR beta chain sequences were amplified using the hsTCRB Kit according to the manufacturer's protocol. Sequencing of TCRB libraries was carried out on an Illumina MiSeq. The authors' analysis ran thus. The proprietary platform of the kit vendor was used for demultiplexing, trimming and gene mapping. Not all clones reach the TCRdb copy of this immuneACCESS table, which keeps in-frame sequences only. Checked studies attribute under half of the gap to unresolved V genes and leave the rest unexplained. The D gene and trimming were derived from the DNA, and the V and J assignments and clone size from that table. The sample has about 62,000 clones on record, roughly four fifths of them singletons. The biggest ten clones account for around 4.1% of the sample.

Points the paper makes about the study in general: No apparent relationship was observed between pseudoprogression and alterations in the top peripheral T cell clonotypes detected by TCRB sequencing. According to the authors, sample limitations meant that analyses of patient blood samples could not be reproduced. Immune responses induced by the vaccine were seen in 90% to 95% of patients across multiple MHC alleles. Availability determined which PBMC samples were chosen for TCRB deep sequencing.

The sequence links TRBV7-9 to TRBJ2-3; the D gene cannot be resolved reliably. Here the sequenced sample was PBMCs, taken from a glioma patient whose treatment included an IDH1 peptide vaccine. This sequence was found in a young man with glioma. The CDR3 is CASSSLIGRSTDTQYF. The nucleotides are TGTGCCAGCAGCTCCCTTATTGGTCGAAGCACAGATACGCAGTATTTT.